This note documents a single T cell receptor beta chain sequence. With 60 Vbeta and 13 Jbeta primers, the PCR was carried out. Profiled with immunoSEQ multiplex PCR; TCRdb holds only in-frame clones, not every one. The repertoire consists of about 200,000 clones, with around 86% occurring once and the leading ten covering about 3%. The CDR3 totals 12 residues. The germline V and J ends were trimmed by 7 bases and 1 base, with 7 bases remaining between them. Germline V gives CDR1 MGHDK, CDR2 SYGVNS. This record comes from a study of cytomegalovirus exposure and HLA in healthy donors. Study background: Some 180 million T cells yielded some 120 million unique TCR beta sequences in earlier analysis. Assignment to the Caucasian-associated ancestry cluster applied to 75% to 85% of the approximately 380 genotyped donors. Counted in an early data release were about 85 million unique TCRs from HLA-typed donors.

This chain connects TRBV25-1 to TRBJ1-1; D remains ambiguous. Sequencing used PBMCs. This sequence originates from a woman aged 40-49 years in good health and CMV-seronegative. CDR3 protein: CASTAGNTEAFF. The CDR3 nucleotides are TGTGCCAGCACCGCAGGGAACACTGAAGCTTTCTTT.